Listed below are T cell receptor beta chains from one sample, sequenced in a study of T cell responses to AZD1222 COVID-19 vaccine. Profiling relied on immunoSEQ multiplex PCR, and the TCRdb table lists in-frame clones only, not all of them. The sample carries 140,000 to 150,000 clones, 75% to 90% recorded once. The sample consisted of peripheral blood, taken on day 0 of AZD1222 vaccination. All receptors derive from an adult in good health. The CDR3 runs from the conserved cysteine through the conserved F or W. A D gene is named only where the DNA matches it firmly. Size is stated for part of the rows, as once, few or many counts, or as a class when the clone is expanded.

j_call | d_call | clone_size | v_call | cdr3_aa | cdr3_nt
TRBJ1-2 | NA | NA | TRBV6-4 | CASSDSGRRTGYTF | TGTGCCAGCAGTGACTCCGGGCGGCGGACAGGCTACACCTTC
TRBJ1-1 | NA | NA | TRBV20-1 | CSASGRNTEAFF | TGCAGTGCCAGTGGGAGGAACACTGAAGCTTTCTTT
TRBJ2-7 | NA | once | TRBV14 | CASSQDRTGSYEQYF | TGTGCCAGCAGCCAAGACAGGACTGGCTCCTACGAGCAGTACTTC
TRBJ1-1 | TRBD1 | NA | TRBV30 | CASYRGAYTEAFF | TGTGCCAGTTACAGGGGAGCGTACACTGAAGCTTTCTTT
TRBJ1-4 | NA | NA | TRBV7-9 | CASTGGGGNEKLFF | TGTGCCAGCACCGGCGGAGGGGGGAATGAAAAACTGTTTTTT
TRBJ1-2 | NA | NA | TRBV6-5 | CASRSGQTGSYTF | TGTGCCAGCAGATCCGGACAGACTGGAAGCTACACCTTC
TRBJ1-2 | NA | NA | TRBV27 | CASSLSRAPGGYTF | TGTGCCAGCAGTTTATCTAGAGCCCCAGGGGGCTACACCTTC
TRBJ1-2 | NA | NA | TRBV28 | CASSFSGRGYTF | TGTGCCAGCAGTTTCTCGGGGCGCGGCTACACCTTC
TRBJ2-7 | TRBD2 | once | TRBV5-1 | CASSTSGRAYEQYF | TGCGCCAGCAGCACCAGCGGGAGGGCCTACGAGCAGTACTTC
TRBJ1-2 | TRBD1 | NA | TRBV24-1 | CATQGQGSDYGYTF | TGTGCCACCCAAGGACAGGGCAGTGACTATGGCTACACCTTC
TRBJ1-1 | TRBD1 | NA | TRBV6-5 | CASTGGQGRRTEAFF | TGTGCCAGTACCGGGGGACAGGGAAGGCGAACTGAAGCTTTCTTT
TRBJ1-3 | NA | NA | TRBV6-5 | CASSYSNQLGNTIYF | TGTGCCAGCAGTTACTCGAACCAGCTAGGAAACACCATATATTTT
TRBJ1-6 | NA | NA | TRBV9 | CASSALNGANSPLHF | TGTGCCAGCAGCGCCCTCAACGGGGCTAATTCACCCCTCCACTTT
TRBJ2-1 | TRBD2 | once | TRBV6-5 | CASSSPAGGPGEQFF | TGTGCCAGCAGTTCCCCAGCGGGAGGGCCAGGTGAGCAGTTCTTC
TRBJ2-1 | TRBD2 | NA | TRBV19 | CASSRTSGRAHGNEQFF | TGTGCCAGTAGCCGGACTAGCGGGAGGGCCCATGGTAATGAGCAGTTCTTC
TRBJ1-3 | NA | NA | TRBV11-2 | CASSLERSGNTIYF | TGTGCCAGCAGCTTAGAGAGGTCTGGAAACACCATATATTTT
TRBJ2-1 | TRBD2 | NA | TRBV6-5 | CASRPGLARVNEQFF | TGTGCCAGCAGACCGGGACTAGCGAGAGTTAATGAGCAGTTCTTC
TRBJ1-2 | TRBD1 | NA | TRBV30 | CAWNRGSYGYTF | TGTGCCTGGAACAGGGGGAGCTATGGCTACACCTTC
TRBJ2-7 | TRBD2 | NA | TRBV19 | CASSSGTSGVYEQYF | TGTGCCAGTAGTTCAGGTACTAGCGGGGTCTACGAGCAGTACTTC
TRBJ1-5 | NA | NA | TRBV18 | CASSVDYSNQPQHF | TGTGCCAGCTCCGTCGATTATAGCAATCAGCCCCAGCATTTT
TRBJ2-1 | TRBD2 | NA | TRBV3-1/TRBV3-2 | CASSQDELAGYNEQFF | TGTGCCAGCAGCCAAGACGAACTAGCGGGATACAATGAGCAGTTCTTC
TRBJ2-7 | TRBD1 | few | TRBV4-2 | CASSQDVTGSREQYF | TGTGCCAGCAGCCAAGATGTGACAGGGTCACGGGAGCAGTACTTC
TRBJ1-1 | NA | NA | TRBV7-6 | CASSPGDIPNTEAFF | TGTGCCAGCAGCCCAGGAGACATACCGAACACTGAAGCTTTCTTT
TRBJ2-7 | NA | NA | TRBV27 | CASSLDDRSSYEQYF | TGTGCCAGCAGTTTAGACGACAGGTCCTCCTACGAGCAGTACTTC